These 28 T cell receptor beta chains came from one sample sequenced in a study of breast tumors, draining lymph nodes, adjacent tissues. Via MiXCR, TCRdb re-called the multiplex PCR reads, giving one row per CDR3 protein. The table lists roughly 49,000 distinct CDR3 sequences, roughly two fifths of them singletons. The source material was breast tumor tissue. All receptors come from a female donor with breast cancer. Some clones in this sample may be carry-over from other donors' samples.

This clonotype showed up many times. V gene TRBV5-8 combines with J gene TRBJ1-5; a weak D match, TRBD1 (6 bases). CDR1 SGHTS and CDR2 YDEGEE come from the germline V gene. The CDR3 has 12 residues. V lost 1 base and J 8 bases, leaving 7 bases between the germline ends. CDR3: CASSLRGKPQHF. CDR3 sequence (DNA): TGTGCCAGCAGCTTGAGGGGGAAGCCCCAGCATTTT.

This clonotype was seen many times. This chain joins TRBV5-1 and TRBJ2-5, with D possibly matching TRBD2 (6 bases). Trimming left V 0 bases short and J 5 bases short, with 11 bases between. Germline V CDR1 and CDR2: SGHRS, YFSETQ. The CDR3 is 14 amino acids. The CDR3 region has the DNA TGCGCCAGCAGCTTGGCCGTGGGAGGTGAGACCCAGTACTTC. The encoded protein is CASSLAVGGETQYF.

Turning to this clonotype: The junction departs from germline at one end; a sequencing error may be responsible. This sequence joins TRBV5-1 and TRBJ2-3; TRBD2 aligns across 12 bases. Germline V gene sequence: CDR1 SGHRS, CDR2 YFSETQ. This CDR3 is 15 amino acids long. CDR3: CASGDTSGRQDAQYF. The CDR3 DNA follows: TGCGCCAGCGGCGATACTAGCGGGAGGCAAGATGCGCAGTATTTT.

This clonotype was seen at least ten times. This could be a read error, since a much larger clone is one nucleotide away. The chain joins TRBV20-1 to TRBJ2-7, with D unresolved. This CDR3 is built from 11 residues. In germline, CDR1 is DFQATT, CDR2 SNEGSKA (reference sequence). CDR3 in amino acids: CSARSLSEQSF. The DNA of the CDR3 is TGCAGTGCTAGATCGCTCTCCGAGCAGTCCTTC.

This clonotype was counted many times. The chain combines TRBV7-9 with TRBJ2-1; the D gene is possibly TRBD2 (6 bases). The CDR3 is 13 residues long. The V and J ends lost 6 bases and 10 bases respectively, with 16 bases between them. CDR1 is SEHNR and CDR2 is FQNEAQ in the germline V gene (reference sequence). The chain's CDR3 is CASSPDYPGEQFF. The DNA of the CDR3 is TGTGCCAGCAGTCCGGACTACCCGGGAGAGCAGTTCTTC.

The chain recombines TRBV29-1 with TRBJ2-1; D gene unclear. This CDR3 comprises 16 residues. CDR1 SQVTM and CDR2 ANQGSEA come from the germline V gene. V was clipped by 3 bases and J by 6 bases, with 21 bases between them. The CDR3 loop is CSVEVQQLNDGNEQFF. CDR3 DNA sequence: TGCAGCGTTGAGGTTCAACAGCTAAACGACGGCAATGAGCAGTTCTTC.

This clonotype showed up many times. This rearrangement joins TRBV7-9 to TRBJ2-1; unclear D gene. Trimming pared 5 bases from V and 7 bases from J, leaving 9 bases between. Per the germline V gene, CDR1 is SEHNR and CDR2 is FQNEAQ (reference sequence). CDR3 size: 12 residues. The chain's CDR3 is CASSPGRNEQFF. CDR3 DNA sequence: TGTGCCAGCAGCCCCGGAAGGAATGAGCAGTTCTTC.

To note about this clonotype: Its ends do not fully match the called genes, so a read error is possible. The V and J genes are TRBV7-8 and TRBJ2-7; 12 nucleotides align to TRBD1. Germline CDR1 reads SGHVS; CDR2 reads FQNEAQ. The CDR3 length is 16 residues. The CDR3: CASSPEGQGAKDEQYF. The CDR3 DNA follows: TGCGCCAGCAGCCCCGAGGGACAGGGGGCGAAAGACGAGCAGTACTTC.

This clonotype was detected ten times or more. The rearrangement uses TRBV9 and TRBJ2-5; D not resolved. V was pared by 0 bases and J by 3 bases, with 9 bases between. The CDR3 runs 14 residues. CDR1 and CDR2 (germline): SGDLS, YYNGEE. CDR3 sequence (DNA): TGTGCCAGCAGCGTAGCTACTTTTGAAGAGACCCAGTACTTC. Amino acid sequence: CASSVATFEETQYF.

The chain is built from TRBV29-1 and TRBJ2-1, with 8 bases fitting TRBD1. This CDR3 has 13 residues. The germline CDR1 and CDR2 sequences are SQVTM and ANQGSEA. V trimming: 7 bases; J trimming: 1 base; junction bases outside the gene matches: 3. CDR3 loop: CSAYRGSYNEQFF. In DNA form, the CDR3 reads TGCAGCGCCTACAGGGGGTCCTACAATGAGCAGTTCTTC.

V gene TRBV7-3 combines with J gene TRBJ2-7, with 10 bases that match TRBD2. CDR1 SGHTA and CDR2 FQGTGA come from the germline V gene. The trim removed 5 bases at V and 2 bases at J, leaving 9 bases unmatched. CDR3 size: 16 residues. The CDR3 here is CASSLYGTSETYEQYF. The CDR3 DNA sequence: TGTGCCAGCAGCCTCTATGGGACTAGCGAGACCTACGAGCAGTACTTC.

This clonotype was recorded at least ten times. CDR3 sequence: CASRPGTAYGYTF. The CDR3 DNA follows: TGTGCCAGCAGGCCCGGGACAGCCTATGGCTACACCTTC. This chain links TRBV6-1 with TRBJ1-2; TRBD1 matches 7 bases. The CDR3 length is 13 residues. V dropped 6 bases and J dropped 4; count of bases not matched to a gene: 5. The germline gives CDR1 MNHNS, CDR2 SASEGT.

The rearrangement uses TRBV20-1 and TRBJ2-1; 12 bases map to TRBD2. The CDR3 is made up of 16 amino acids. Per germline, CDR1 DFQATT and CDR2 SNEGSKA (reference sequence). V lost 0 bases and J lost 9; bases outside the gene matches: 9. The CDR3: CSAREASGRGQAEQFF. The CDR3 DNA follows: TGCAGTGCTAGAGAAGCTAGCGGGAGGGGTCAGGCTGAGCAGTTCTTC.

This clonotype was picked up many times. This chain uses TRBV27 with TRBJ2-7; D unresolved. Germline CDR1 MNHEY, CDR2 SMNVEV (reference sequence). The CDR3 length is 13 residues. V was pared by 5 bases and J by 0 bases, with 8 bases between. The CDR3 reads CASSVDSSYEQYF. CDR3 in DNA: TGTGCCAGCAGTGTAGATAGCTCCTACGAGCAGTACTTC.

The J gene is TRBJ2-1, the V gene TRBV4-3, with 9 bases matching TRBD1. Trimming took 1 base from V and 7 from J; bases not matched to a gene: 5. Germline assignment: CDR1 LGHNA and CDR2 YSLEER. The CDR3 has 15 amino acids. The CDR3 loop is CASSQGTGVGNEQFF. CDR3 nucleotide sequence: TGCGCCAGCAGCCAAGGGACAGGGGTCGGGAATGAGCAGTTCTTC.

The rearrangement links TRBV5-6 to TRBJ2-2; TRBD2 is a possible D gene (6 bases). The CDR3 consists of 16 residues. The germline gives CDR1 SGHDT, CDR2 YYEEEE. V was pared by 4 bases and J by 6 bases, with 19 bases between. The CDR3 protein is CASSVTQAAGSGELFF. For the CDR3, the DNA is TGTGCCAGCAGCGTGACACAGGCGGCGGGATCCGGGGAGCTGTTTTTT.

A word on this clonotype: Sequence at one end of the junction differs from germline and may be a read error. The rearrangement links TRBV11-2 to TRBJ1-4; D perhaps matches TRBD1 (5 bases). Germline CDR1 is SGHAT and CDR2 is FQNNGV. The CDR3 has 15 amino acids. The CDR3 here is CASEGIRGGIEKLSF. The CDR3 DNA follows: TGTGCCAGCGAGGGGATTAGGGGCGGCATTGAAAAACTGTCTTTT.

This clonotype was detected many times. V gene TRBV6-1 combines with J gene TRBJ1-2; no clear D gene. The germline V gene has CDR1 MNHNS and CDR2 SASEGT. The CDR3 covers 12 residues. V was trimmed by 2 bases and J by 4 bases, leaving 5 bases between them. CDR3 in amino acids: CASSEQPYGYTF. CDR3 nucleotides: TGTGCCAGCAGTGAACAGCCCTATGGCTACACCTTC.

This clonotype was found many times. A much bigger clone sits one base away, suggesting this may be a read error. V gene TRBV20-1 combines with J gene TRBJ2-7, with a tentative D call TRBD2 (5 bases). The CDR3 spans 14 residues. CDR1 and CDR2 from the germline V gene are DFQATT and SNEGSKA (reference sequence). The CDR3 bases are TGCAGTGCTAGAGATGAGGGTTACTCCTCCGAGCAGTACTTC. Translated: CSARDEGYSSEQYF.

This clonotype was found a few times. Germline is not matched at one junction end, which may reflect a read error. V and J are TRBV20-1 and TRBJ2-4; 8 bases map to TRBD1. This CDR3 comprises 14 residues. Looked up from germline, CDR1 is DFQATT and CDR2 is SNEGSKA (reference sequence). The CDR3 sequence is CSAGQGRSKTIQYF. CDR3 DNA sequence: TGCAGTGCTGGACAGGGAAGGTCCAAAACCATTCAGTACTTC.

As regards this clonotype: A read error is likely, as this CDR3 ends without the conserved phenylalanine or tryptophan. J is TRBJ1-4 and V is TRBV20-1; no firm D call. CDR3 size: 17 residues. The germline gives CDR1 DFQATT, CDR2 SNEGSKA (reference sequence). The V end lost 1 base, the J end lost 0 bases, and 15 bases lay between the germline ends. Here the CDR3 DNA reads TGCAGTGCTAGAGCAAGACAAATGTGGACAACTAATGAAAAACTGTTTTCT. It specifies CSARARQMWTTNEKLFS.

This clonotype was seen at least ten times. The chain uses TRBV7-9 and TRBJ2-5, with D uncertain. CDR1 is SEHNR, CDR2 FQNEAQ, per germline (reference sequence). The length of the CDR3 is 13 residues. Trimming pared 3 bases from V and 2 bases from J, leaving 7 bases between. The DNA for the CDR3 is TGTGCCAGCAGCTTTGGAGTTCAAGAGACCCAGTACTTC. It encodes CASSFGVQETQYF.

J is TRBJ2-1 and V is TRBV20-1, with TRBD2 matching 13 bases. The CDR3 is 18 amino acids. The germline V gene encodes CDR1 DFQATT and CDR2 SNEGSKA (reference sequence). The CDR3 DNA reads TGCAGCGCTTCCCTGAGACTAGCGGGAGGTCTAAGGAGAAATGAGCAGTTCTTC. It translates to CSASLRLAGGLRRNEQFF.

CDR3 sequence: CASSSIPGQSYEQYF. The DNA for the CDR3 is TGTGCCAGCAGCTCAATACCGGGACAGTCCTACGAGCAGTACTTC. The V gene is TRBV11-2, the J gene TRBJ2-7, with 7 bases identical to TRBD1. Germline CDR1 and CDR2: SGHAT and FQNNGV. This CDR3 spans 15 amino acids. V was pared by 4 bases and J by 1 base, with 7 bases of the junction left unmatched.

Comment on this clonotype: Relative to the germline gene, one junction end is altered; a read error may explain this. The V and J genes are TRBV9 and TRBJ2-7; D is ambiguous. This CDR3 spans 15 amino acids. CDR1 is SGDLS and CDR2 is YYNGEE in the germline V gene. DNA of the CDR3: TGTGCCAGCAGCCTTACTCCCGGGTCCTCCTACGAGCCGTACTTC. It encodes CASSLTPGSSYEPYF.

This clonotype appeared many times. A much more abundant neighbour one base away suggests this may be a read error. The chain is built from TRBV20-1 and TRBJ2-7, with D unclear. There are 11 residues in the CDR3. Germline assignment: CDR1 DFQATT and CDR2 SNEGSKA (reference sequence). The CDR3 loop is CSVWASYEQSF. The CDR3 region has the DNA TGCAGTGTTTGGGCCTCCTACGAGCAGTCCTTC.

The table lists this clonotype with many counts. V is TRBV24-1 and J is TRBJ2-5; the D is unclear. CDR3 length: 14 residues. Germline values: CDR1 KGHDR, CDR2 SFDVKD. Trimming removed 3 bases from V and 5 bases from J, with 12 bases in between. The CDR3 region has the DNA TGTGCCACCAGTGATAGAGTTCGTCAGGAGACCCAGTACTTC. This codes for CATSDRVRQETQYF.

In this sample, this clonotype turned up once. The CDR3 nucleotides are TGCAGTGCTAGGTTAGAGACAGGAATTGGCGGGGGCGGCTACACCTTC. Its protein product is CSARLETGIGGGGYTF. This chain uses TRBV20-1 with TRBJ1-2; possible D gene TRBD1, 6 bases. The V end was cut by 3 bases, the J end by 8 bases, with 25 bases between. The CDR3 is made up of 16 amino acids. Germline values: CDR1 DFQATT, CDR2 SNEGSKA (reference sequence).